The clone carrying this T cell receptor (beta chain) was observed once. The antigen is not known. This record belongs to a study of cytomegalovirus exposure and HLA in healthy donors. Study-wide findings and caveats: What was likely a sequencing artifact was a cluster of highly shared sequence variants. Most CMV-associated TCR beta chains appeared HLA-restricted in a later analysis.

In germline, CDR1 is LNHDA, CDR2 SQIVND (reference sequence). CDR3 length: 13 residues. Trimming removed 7 bases at V and 4 bases at J, with 11 bases between. With 60 Vbeta and 13 Jbeta primers, the PCR was carried out. Clones were read by immunoSEQ multiplex PCR, and TCRdb kept only the in-frame ones, dropping some. Of approximately 78,000 clones detected, approximately 84% appear once; the ten largest clones hold 2% to 2.5%. The sequenced sample was PBMCs. This TCR was sampled from a woman in her 50s in good health and CMV-seronegative. The J gene is TRBJ1-3, the V gene TRBV19; D is possibly TRBD1 (5 bases). Here the CDR3 reads CASTVDSGNTIYF. CDR3 DNA sequence: TGTGCCAGTACCGTTGACAGCGGAAACACCATATATTTT. Full variable domain (outside the CDR3, taken from reference TRBV19 and TRBJ1-3): DGGITQSPKYLFRKEGQNVTLSCEQNLNHDAMYWYRQDPGQGLRLIYYSQIVNDFQKGDIAEGYSVSREKKESFPLTVTSAQKNPTAFYLCASTVDSGNTIYFGEGSWLTVV.